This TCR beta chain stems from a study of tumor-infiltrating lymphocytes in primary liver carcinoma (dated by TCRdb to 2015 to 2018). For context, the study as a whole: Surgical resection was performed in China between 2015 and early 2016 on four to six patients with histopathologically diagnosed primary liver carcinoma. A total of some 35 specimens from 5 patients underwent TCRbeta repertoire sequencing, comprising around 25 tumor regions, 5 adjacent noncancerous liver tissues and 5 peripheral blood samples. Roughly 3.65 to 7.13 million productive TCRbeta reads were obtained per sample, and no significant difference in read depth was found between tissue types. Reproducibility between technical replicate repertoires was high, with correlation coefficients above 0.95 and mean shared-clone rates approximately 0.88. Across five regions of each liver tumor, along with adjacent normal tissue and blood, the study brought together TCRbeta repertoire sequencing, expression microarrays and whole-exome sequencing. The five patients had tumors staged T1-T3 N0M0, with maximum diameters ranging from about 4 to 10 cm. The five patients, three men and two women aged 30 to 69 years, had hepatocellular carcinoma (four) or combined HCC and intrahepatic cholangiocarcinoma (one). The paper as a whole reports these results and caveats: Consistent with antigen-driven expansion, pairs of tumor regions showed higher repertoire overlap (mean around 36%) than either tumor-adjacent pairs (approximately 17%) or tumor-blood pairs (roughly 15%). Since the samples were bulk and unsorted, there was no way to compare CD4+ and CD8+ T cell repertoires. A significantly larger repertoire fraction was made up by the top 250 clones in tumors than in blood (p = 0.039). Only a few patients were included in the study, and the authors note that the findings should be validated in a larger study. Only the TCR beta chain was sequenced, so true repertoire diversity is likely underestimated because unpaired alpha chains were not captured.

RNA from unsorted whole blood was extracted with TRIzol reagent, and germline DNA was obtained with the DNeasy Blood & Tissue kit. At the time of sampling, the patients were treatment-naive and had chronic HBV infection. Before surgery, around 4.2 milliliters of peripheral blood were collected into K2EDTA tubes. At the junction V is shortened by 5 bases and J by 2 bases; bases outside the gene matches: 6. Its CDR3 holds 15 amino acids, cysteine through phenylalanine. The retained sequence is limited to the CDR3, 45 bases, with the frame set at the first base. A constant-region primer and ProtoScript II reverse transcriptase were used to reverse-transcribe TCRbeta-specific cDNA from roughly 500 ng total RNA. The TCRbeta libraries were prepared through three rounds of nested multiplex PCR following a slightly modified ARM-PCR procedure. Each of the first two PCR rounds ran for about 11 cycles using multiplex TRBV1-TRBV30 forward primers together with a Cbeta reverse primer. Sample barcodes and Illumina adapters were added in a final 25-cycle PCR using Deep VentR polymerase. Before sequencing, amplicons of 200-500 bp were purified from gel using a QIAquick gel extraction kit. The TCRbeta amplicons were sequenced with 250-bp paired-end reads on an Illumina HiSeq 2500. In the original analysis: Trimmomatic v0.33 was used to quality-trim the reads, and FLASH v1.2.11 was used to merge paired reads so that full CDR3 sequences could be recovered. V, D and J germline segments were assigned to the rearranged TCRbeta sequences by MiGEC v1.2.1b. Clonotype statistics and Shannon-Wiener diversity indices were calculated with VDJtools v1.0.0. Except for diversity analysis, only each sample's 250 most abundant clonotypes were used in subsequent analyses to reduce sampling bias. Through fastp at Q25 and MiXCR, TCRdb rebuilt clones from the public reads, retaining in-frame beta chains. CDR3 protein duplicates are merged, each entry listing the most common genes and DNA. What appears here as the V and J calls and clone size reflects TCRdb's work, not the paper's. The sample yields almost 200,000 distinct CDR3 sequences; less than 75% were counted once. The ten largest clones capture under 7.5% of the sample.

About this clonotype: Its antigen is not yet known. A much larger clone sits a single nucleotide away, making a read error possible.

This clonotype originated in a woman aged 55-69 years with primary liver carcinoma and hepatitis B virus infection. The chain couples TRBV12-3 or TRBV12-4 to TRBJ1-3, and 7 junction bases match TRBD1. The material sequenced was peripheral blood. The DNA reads TGTGCCAGCAGTCCTGCAGGGGGAGCTGGAAACACCATATATTTT. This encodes CASSPAGGAGNTIYF.